The following is a T cell receptor beta chain sequence with its context. The method was immunoSEQ multiplex PCR; TCRdb's version includes in-frame clones alone and lacks a portion of them. This table has about 250,000 clones, almost 90% appearing once. This specimen belongs to a study of blood T cell repertoires in COVID-19. The V segment lost 5 bases and the J segment 7 bases; nucleotides outside the gene matches: 5. The CDR3 is 12 residues long. The germline V gene encodes CDR1 SQVTM and CDR2 ANQGSEA. The source of this sequence is a man older than 75 with acute or convalescent COVID-19. V usage is TRBV29-1 and J usage is TRBJ1-2; TRBD1 agrees at 9 bases. The sequenced sample consisted of peripheral blood. The CDR3 is CSVIQGATGYTF. CDR3 nucleotides: TGCAGCGTTATACAGGGGGCGACTGGCTACACCTTC. The variable domain in full, completed from reference TRBV29-1 and TRBJ1-2, reads SAVISQKPSRDICQRGTSLTIQCQVDSQVTMMFWYRQQPGQSLTLIATANQGSEATYESGFVIDKFPISRPNLTFSTLTVSNMSPEDSSIYLCSVIQGATGYTFGSGTRLTVV.